The text below deals with one T cell receptor (beta chain). Its antigen has not been determined. Qualities for individual bases were not recorded, and no much larger clone is one base off. The CDR3 regions of human TCRbeta chains were analyzed by immunosequencing. The paper's data handling went like this. Repertoire TCRs were matched against a reference library of SARS-CoV-2-specific TCRs generated with the MIRA antigen-specificity platform. Breadth meant the fraction of unique TCRs that were SARS-CoV-2-associated, whereas depth meant the fraction of total T cells that were SARS-CoV-2-associated. Using the MIRA data, each spike-specific TCR was mapped to the spike region that the TCR reacts to and placed in a CD4 or CD8 class. Log10-transformed breadth and depth values were compared by one-way ANOVA with Sidak's multiple comparisons tests. The table comes from immuneACCESS by way of TCRdb, which keeps in-frame sequences with V and J called. Part of the clones is missing from these tables; in studies checked, under half for an unresolved V gene and the rest for unknown reasons. The DNA gave D and trimming, while V, J and clone size come from that table. Counted in this sample were some 150,000 clones; around nine tenths of them appeared once. The top ten clones comprise around 2.8% of the sample.

This record belongs to a study of T cell responses to AZD1222 COVID-19 vaccine (dated by TCRdb to the early 2020s). Notes on the research overall: TCR sequencing covered fewer than 250 trial participants: 207 given two doses of AZD1222 and around 26 given two doses of MenACWY control vaccine. Enrollment into the trials was organized by age into subgroups of 18-55, 56-69 and 70-plus years, and those subgroups contained approximately 160, 26 and 62 TCR-sequenced participants, respectively. Broader findings and caveats from the paper: Reportedly, almost half of the unique spike-specific TCRs recognized epitopes lying outside the regions that are mutated in the B.1.351 and B.1.1.7 variants. Vaccine-associated CD4 TCRs spanned the whole spike protein, with dominant responses in regions 160-218 and 743-854. Most participants were white British and females outnumbered males, and the authors suggested that clonal diversity may have been underestimated. In the small 56-69-year group, the increase in depth fell short of significance, most likely because of low power. Because no day 14 peak-response samples were available, the repertoires could be characterized only after the peak T cell response. After two AZD1222 doses, both the breadth and the depth of spike-specific TCRs were significantly higher than at day 0 and than in MenACWY recipients. Conclusions about previously exposed vaccinees are limited, since just five or six AZD1222 recipients were seropositive for SARS-CoV-2 at baseline.

The CDR3 numbers 14 residues from cysteine through phenylalanine. Solely the CDR3 DNA is kept, with 42 bases framed from the first base. The germline V gene yields MNHEY for CDR1 and SVGAGI for CDR2. The V end loses 5 bases and the J end loses 4 bases, and a stretch of 11 bases separates them. This specimen's time point label, interpreted: baseline before first vaccination. The treatment or condition label for this specimen denotes: meningococcal conjugate vaccine given as trial control. Samples from vaccinated people were obtained from the UK trials COV001 and COV002, which included a single-blind randomized controlled phase 2/3 trial of AZD1222 (ChAdOx1 nCoV-19) in healthy adults. Trial participant PBMC samples were collected at day 0 and day 28 after the second dose for TCRbeta chain sequencing.

The V and J genes are TRBV6-5 and TRBJ2-2; TRBD1 is a possible D gene, resting on 6 matching bases. The clonotype was recovered from an adult in good health. Sample: peripheral blood, taken on day 0 of MenACWY control vaccination. The DNA sequence is given as TGTGCCAGCAGTAAGGACAGAGTCACCGGGGAGCTGTTTTTT. Its protein reads: CASSKDRVTGELFF.